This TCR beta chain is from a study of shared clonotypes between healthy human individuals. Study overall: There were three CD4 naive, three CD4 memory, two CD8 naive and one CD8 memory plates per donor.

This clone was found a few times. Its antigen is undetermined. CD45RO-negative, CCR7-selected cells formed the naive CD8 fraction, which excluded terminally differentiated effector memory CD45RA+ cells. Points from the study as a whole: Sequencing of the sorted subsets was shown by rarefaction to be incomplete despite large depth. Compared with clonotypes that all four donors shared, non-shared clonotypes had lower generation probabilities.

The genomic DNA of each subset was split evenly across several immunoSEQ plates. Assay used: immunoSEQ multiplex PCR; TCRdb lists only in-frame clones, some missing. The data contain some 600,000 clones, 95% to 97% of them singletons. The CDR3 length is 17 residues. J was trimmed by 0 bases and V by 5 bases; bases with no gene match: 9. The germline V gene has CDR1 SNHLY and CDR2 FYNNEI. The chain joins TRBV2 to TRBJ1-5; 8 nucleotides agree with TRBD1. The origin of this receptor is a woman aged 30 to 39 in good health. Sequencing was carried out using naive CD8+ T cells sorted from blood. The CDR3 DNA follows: TGTGCCAGCAGTACCGGGACAGGCCTCCGTAGCAATCAGCCCCAGCATTTT. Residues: CASSTGTGLRSNQPQHF.